The 8 T cell receptor beta chains presented below share a single source sample, sequenced in a study of cytomegalovirus exposure and HLA in healthy donors. In the PCR, 60 Vbeta and 13 Jbeta primers were used. Assay: immunoSEQ multiplex PCR; the TCRdb copy retains only in-frame clones and omits some. The table gives 130,000 or so clones; the top ten clones make up roughly 2% of it. The sequencing sample was made of PBMCs. These receptors were obtained from a woman aged 55-75 years in good health and CMV-seronegative.

The rearrangement joins TRBV10-2 to TRBJ2-7; 15 bases are a match to TRBD2. The CDR3 contains 20 residues. Per germline, CDR1 WSHSY and CDR2 SAAADI. V shed 5 bases and J 1 base; nucleotides not matched to a gene: 15. The CDR3 nucleotides read TGCGCCAGCAGTTCAGGACTAGCGGGAGGGCCCCTTCAGCCGTCCTACGAGCAGTACTTC. Residues: CASSSGLAGGPLQPSYEQYF.

The chain links TRBV6-1 to TRBJ2-7, with D perhaps TRBD2 (6 bases). Germline assignment: CDR1 MNHNS and CDR2 SASEGT. The length of the CDR3 is 13 residues. V lost 6 bases and J 0 bases, leaving 9 bases between the germline ends. Here the CDR3 reads CASRAGNSYEQYF. CDR3 coding DNA: TGTGCCAGCAGGGCGGGGAACTCCTACGAGCAGTACTTC.

CDR3 sequence reads: CASSRVLNEKLFF. In nucleotides, the CDR3 is TGTGCCAGCAGCAGGGTGCTTAATGAAAAACTGTTTTTT. The rearrangement joins TRBV2 to TRBJ1-4; weak D call: TRBD1 (5 bases). Germline values: CDR1 SNHLY, CDR2 FYNNEI. The V gene lost 6 bases and the J gene lost 4 bases, with 9 bases spanning the gap. This CDR3 is 13 amino acids long.

Note on this clone: Mismatch with germline at one junction end may stem from a read error. The chain combines TRBV2 with TRBJ2-5, with 9 nucleotides matching TRBD1. The CDR3 extends over 16 amino acids. The germline V gene encodes CDR1 SNHLY and CDR2 FYNNEI. The CDR3 here is CATSSDGQGTRKTQYF. The CDR3 region has the DNA TGTGCCACCAGTTCAGATGGACAGGGGACGAGGAAGACCCAGTACTTC.

This sequence joins TRBV15 and TRBJ1-2; D might be TRBD1 (6 bases). CDR3 length: 18 residues. V lost 2 bases to trimming and J lost 0 bases, with 19 bases between them. In germline, CDR1 is LNHNV, CDR2 YYDKDF (reference sequence). The CDR3 here is CATSRKRQVEGANYGYTF. For the CDR3, the DNA is TGTGCCACCAGCAGAAAAAGACAGGTAGAAGGGGCTAACTATGGCTACACCTTC.

The chain has TRBV28 and TRBJ1-6, with 11 bases identical to TRBD1. The CDR3 runs to 18 residues. Looked up from germline, CDR1 is MDHEN and CDR2 is SYDVKM. The J segment lost 1 base and the V segment lost 6 bases, leaving 8 bases of the junction unmatched. As DNA, the CDR3 is TGTGCCAGCAGCGGGGGGACAGGGGGTAGGTCCTATAATTCACCCCTCCACTTT. This sequence encodes CASSGGTGGRSYNSPLHF.

J is TRBJ1-4 and V is TRBV6-1, with D possibly matching TRBD1 (6 bases). Germline lookup yields CDR1 MNHNS and CDR2 SASEGT. Trimming stripped 4 bases from V and 8 bases from J, with 14 bases between. The CDR3 consists of 14 residues. As DNA, the CDR3 is TGTGCCAGCAGTGGGGGGGGCGCAGGGGAAAAACTGTTTTTT. It encodes CASSGGGAGEKLFF.

The rearrangement uses TRBV11-1 and TRBJ2-7; 7 nucleotides align to TRBD1. The CDR3 sequence is 16 residues long. Germline V lookup: CDR1 SGHAT, CDR2 FQDESV (reference sequence). Trimming removed 5 bases from V and 0 bases from J; junction bases left unmatched: 10. In DNA form, the CDR3 reads TGTGCCAGCAGCCGGAAATTGGGGACAGTCTCCTACGAGCAGTACTTC. This translates into CASSRKLGTVSYEQYF.